This T cell receptor (beta chain) originates from a study of PD-1 blockade in classical Hodgkin lymphoma. Study results and limitations: Newly diagnosed patients were reported to start with lower TCR diversity than healthy donors. Significantly greater TCR diversity emerged by C4D1 in CD4+ cells but not CD8+ cells.

On this clone: The antigen remains undetermined.

Each of the patients experienced relapse following autologous stem cell transplantation, and their brentuximab vedotin exposure differed. Assay: immunoSEQ multiplex PCR; the TCRdb copy retains only in-frame clones and omits some. The repertoire has 90,000 to 95,000 clones, approximately 92% of them found once; the top ten carry over 8.5%. The CDR3 is 11 amino acids. Trimming shortened V by 6 bases and J by 4 bases, and 9 bases separated the two germline ends. Germline V lookup: CDR1 SQVTM, CDR2 ANQGSEA. The sequence was collected from a human donor with classical Hodgkin lymphoma. Sequencing used peripheral blood mononuclear cells (PBMCs), obtained before the second cycle of nivolumab. The gene calls are TRBV29-1 and TRBJ1-2, with D uncertain. The CDR3 sequence is CSVGPSYGYTF. The CDR3 DNA reads as TGCAGCGTCGGGCCTTCCTATGGCTACACCTTC.